These 14 T cell receptor beta chains share one sample of origin, sequenced in a study of cytomegalovirus exposure and HLA in healthy donors. Primers for the PCR totalled 60 Vbeta and 13 Jbeta. Profiled with immunoSEQ multiplex PCR; TCRdb holds only in-frame clones, not every one. The sample has 150,000 to 200,000 clones; approximately 79% are singletons. The sequenced material came from PBMCs. These receptors were taken from a man in his forties in good health and CMV-seronegative.

The chain combines TRBV5-4 with TRBJ2-7; 7 nucleotides agree with TRBD2. This CDR3 has 14 residues. Germline values: CDR1 SGHNT, CDR2 YYREEE (reference sequence). V trimming: 4 bases; J trimming: 0 bases; junction bases outside the gene matches: 4. This chain's CDR3 is CASSTSASSYEQYF. The CDR3 nucleotides read TGTGCCAGCAGCACTAGCGCTAGCTCCTACGAGCAGTACTTC. Using reference TRBV5-4 and TRBJ2-7 for the parts outside the CDR3, the full variable domain is ETGVTQSPTHLIKTRGQQVTLRCSSQSGHNTVSWYQQALGQGPQFIFQYYREEENGRGNFPPRFSGLQFPNYSSELNVNALELDDSALYLCASSTSASSYEQYFGPGTRLTVT.

The J gene is TRBJ2-3, the V gene TRBV5-6; 7 nucleotides align to TRBD1. V lost 5 bases to trimming and J lost 2 bases; unmatched junction nucleotides: 11. CDR3 length: 16 residues. From germline, CDR1 is SGHDT and CDR2 YYEEEE. CDR3 in amino acids: CASSRKTGQYTDTQYF. The DNA for the CDR3 is TGTGCCAGCAGTCGTAAAACGGGACAGTACACAGATACGCAGTATTTT.

This clone has just a few counts. The chain links TRBV7-2 to TRBJ2-3, with 13 bases fitting TRBD2. Germline lookup yields CDR1 SGHTA and CDR2 FQGNSA. The J segment lost 5 bases and the V segment lost 5 bases, leaving 13 bases of the junction unmatched. This CDR3 region has 18 residues. Written as DNA, the CDR3 is TGTGCCAGCAGCACTAGCGGGACTAGCGGGACGTTAGGAGATACGCAGTATTTT. It codes for CASSTSGTSGTLGDTQYF.

The rearrangement uses TRBV6-4 and TRBJ2-5, with 8 nucleotides matching TRBD1. V lost 1 base, J lost 5 bases, and 6 bases stayed unmatched. The germline gives CDR1 MRHNA, CDR2 SNTAGT. The CDR3 extends over 15 amino acids. The CDR3 DNA reads as TGTGCCAGCAGTGACTTCCCAGGGGGCTGGGAGACCCAGTACTTC. This translates into CASSDFPGGWETQYF.

This clone was seen just once. This sequence joins TRBV12-5 and TRBJ2-1, with a possible D match to TRBD2 (6 bases). CDR1 is LGHNT, CDR2 FRNRAP, per germline. The V end was cut by 4 bases, the J end by 0 bases, with 13 bases between. The CDR3 contains 16 residues. The CDR3 nucleotides are TGTGCTAGTGGTTCCATAGCGGCTAGCTCCTACAATGAGCAGTTCTTC. Translation: CASGSIAASSYNEQFF. Using reference TRBV12-5 and TRBJ2-1 for the parts outside the CDR3, the full variable domain is DARVTQTPRHKVTEMGQEVTMRCQPILGHNTVFWYRQTMMQGLELLAYFRNRAPLDDSGMPKDRFSAEMPDATLATLKIQPSEPRDSAVYFCASGSIAASSYNEQFFGPGTRLTVL.

The rearrangement joins TRBV9 to TRBJ1-4; 8 bases map to TRBD1. The CDR3 is 14 residues long. Germline CDR1 SGDLS, CDR2 YYNGEE. V lost 3 bases, J lost 5 bases, and 3 bases stayed unmatched. Here the CDR3 DNA reads TGTGCCAGCAGCGGGACAGGGCGAAATGAAAAACTGTTTTTT. This codes for CASSGTGRNEKLFF.

The chain joins TRBV6-5 to TRBJ2-7; the D gene is possibly TRBD1 (7 bases). Trimming removed 11 bases from V and 5 bases from J, with 22 bases in between. This CDR3 comprises 14 residues. From germline, CDR1 is MNHEY and CDR2 SVGAGI. The CDR3 protein is CASRRGRQANEQYF. CDR3 coding DNA: TGTGCCTCTAGGAGGGGGCGCCAGGCCAACGAGCAGTACTTC.

The CDR3 loop reads CASSYPQGLEQYF. The CDR3 bases are TGTGCCAGCAGCTACCCCCAGGGATTAGAGCAGTACTTC. The J gene is TRBJ2-7, the V gene TRBV5-4; the D gene is possibly TRBD1 (5 bases). There are 13 residues in the CDR3. Germline lookup yields CDR1 SGHNT and CDR2 YYREEE (reference sequence). V lost 3 bases and J lost 7, with 14 bases in between.

The rearrangement links TRBV5-6 to TRBJ2-5; possibly TRBD1 for D (5 bases). Trimming left V 0 bases short and J 2 bases short, with 8 bases between. The CDR3 loop spans 14 amino acids. CDR1 and CDR2 (germline): SGHDT, YYEEEE. The CDR3 here is CASSLDRLQETQYF. The CDR3 DNA sequence: TGTGCCAGCAGCTTGGACAGGCTGCAAGAGACCCAGTACTTC.

For the CDR3, the DNA is TGTGCCAGCAGTCTAAGCGGGGGCCACGATACGCAGTATTTT. Protein: CASSLSGGHDTQYF. The rearrangement links TRBV6-4 to TRBJ2-3; 8 nucleotides match TRBD2. CDR1 MRHNA and CDR2 SNTAGT come from the germline V gene. The trim removed 5 bases at V and 6 bases at J, leaving 7 bases unmatched. The CDR3 extends over 14 amino acids.

The chain recombines TRBV5-1 with TRBJ2-2; TRBD1 is a possible D gene (5 bases). The V end was cut by 2 bases, the J end by 0 bases, with 11 bases between. Germline values: CDR1 SGHRS, CDR2 YFSETQ. The CDR3 runs to 16 residues. CDR3 DNA: TGCGCCAGCAGCTTAGAAGGGGCCGCGAACACCGGGGAGCTGTTTTTT. As protein: CASSLEGAANTGELFF. The whole variable domain, remainder taken from reference TRBV5-1 and TRBJ2-2, is KAGVTQTPRYLIKTRGQQVTLSCSPISGHRSVSWYQQTPGQGLQFLFEYFSETQRNKGNFPGRFSGRQFSNSRSEMNVSTLELGDSALYLCASSLEGAANTGELFFGEGSRLTVL.

J is TRBJ2-7 and V is TRBV4-3, with D possibly matching TRBD1 (5 bases). Per germline, CDR1 LGHNA and CDR2 YSLEER. Trimming stripped 0 bases from V and 0 bases from J, with 12 bases between. The length of the CDR3 is 16 residues. The CDR3 is CASSQDMGRSSYEQYF. CDR3 sequence (DNA): TGCGCCAGCAGCCAAGATATGGGGCGTAGCTCCTACGAGCAGTACTTC.

This clone was seen just once. Written as DNA, the CDR3 is TGTGCCAGCAGCTCCGGGACTAGCGTCTACAATGAGCAGTTCTTC. This gives the protein CASSSGTSVYNEQFF. The V and J genes are TRBV5-4 and TRBJ2-1; 10 nucleotides agree with TRBD2. V dropped 3 bases and J dropped 3; count of bases not matched to a gene: 3. Germline V CDR1 and CDR2: SGHNT, YYREEE (reference sequence). The CDR3 totals 15 residues.

V usage is TRBV4-3 and J usage is TRBJ2-2, with no clear D. The CDR3 consists of 14 residues. V was shortened by 1 base and J by 2 bases, with 5 bases between the two germline ends. Germline lookup yields CDR1 LGHNA and CDR2 YSLEER. In nucleotides, the CDR3 is TGCGCCAGCAGCCAAGGACTTAACACCGGGGAGCTGTTTTTT. Translating it yields CASSQGLNTGELFF.